This T cell receptor beta chain emerged from a study of control samples from healthy donors and cancer patients. Clones were sequenced by immunoSEQ multiplex PCR, and TCRdb holds only the in-frame ones, with some missing. This table has roughly 52,000 clones, 95% appearing once. Germline CDR1 reads LNHDA; CDR2 reads SQIVND (reference sequence). The CDR3 sequence is 13 residues long. The germline V and J ends were trimmed by 5 bases and 4 bases, with 9 bases remaining between them. This TCR derives from a man aged 30 to 39 in good health. Sequencing was performed on blood. The chain uses TRBV19 and TRBJ1-5; D unclear. The CDR3 loop is CASSLKVNQPQHF. CDR3 in DNA: TGTGCCAGTAGTTTAAAGGTAAATCAGCCCCAGCATTTT.